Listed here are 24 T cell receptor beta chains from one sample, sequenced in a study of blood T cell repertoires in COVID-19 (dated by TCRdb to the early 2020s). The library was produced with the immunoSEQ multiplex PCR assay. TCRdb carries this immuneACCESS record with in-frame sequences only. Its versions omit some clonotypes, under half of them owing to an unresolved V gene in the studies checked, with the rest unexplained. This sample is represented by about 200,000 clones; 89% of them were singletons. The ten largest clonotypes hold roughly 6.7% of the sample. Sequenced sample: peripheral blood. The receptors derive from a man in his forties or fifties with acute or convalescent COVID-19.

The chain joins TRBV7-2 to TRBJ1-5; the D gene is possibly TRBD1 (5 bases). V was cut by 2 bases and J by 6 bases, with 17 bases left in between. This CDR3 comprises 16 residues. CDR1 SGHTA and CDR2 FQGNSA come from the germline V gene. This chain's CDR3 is CASSLYGPGLGQPQHF. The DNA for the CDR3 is TGTGCCAGCAGCTTATATGGACCGGGACTCGGTCAGCCCCAGCATTTT.

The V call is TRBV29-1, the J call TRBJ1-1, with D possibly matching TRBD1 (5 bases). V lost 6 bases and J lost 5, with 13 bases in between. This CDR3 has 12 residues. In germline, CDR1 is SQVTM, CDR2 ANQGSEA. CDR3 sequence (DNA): TGCAGCGTCGCGAGGGGAGGGACTGAAGCTTTCTTT. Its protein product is CSVARGGTEAFF.

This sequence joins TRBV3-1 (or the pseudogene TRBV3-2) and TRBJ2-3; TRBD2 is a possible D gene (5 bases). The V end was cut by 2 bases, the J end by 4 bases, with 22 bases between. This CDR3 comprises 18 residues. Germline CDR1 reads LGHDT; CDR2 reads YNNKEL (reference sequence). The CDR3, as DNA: TGTGCCAGCAGCCAAAGGCCTTGGGAGAGGGTCCGATCAGATACGCAGTATTTT. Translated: CASSQRPWERVRSDTQYF.

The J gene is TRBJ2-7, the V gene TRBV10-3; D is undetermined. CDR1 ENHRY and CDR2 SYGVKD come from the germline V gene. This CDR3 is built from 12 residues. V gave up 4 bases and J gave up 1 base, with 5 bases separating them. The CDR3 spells CAISVQSYEQYF. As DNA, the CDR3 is TGTGCCATCAGTGTACAATCCTACGAGCAGTACTTC.

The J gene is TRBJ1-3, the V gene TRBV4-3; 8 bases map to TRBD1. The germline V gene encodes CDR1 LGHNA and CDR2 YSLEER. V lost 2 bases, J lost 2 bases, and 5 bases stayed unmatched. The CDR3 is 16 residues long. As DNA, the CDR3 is TGCGCCAGCAGCCAATATACGACAGGGGCTGGAAACACCATATATTTT. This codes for CASSQYTTGAGNTIYF.

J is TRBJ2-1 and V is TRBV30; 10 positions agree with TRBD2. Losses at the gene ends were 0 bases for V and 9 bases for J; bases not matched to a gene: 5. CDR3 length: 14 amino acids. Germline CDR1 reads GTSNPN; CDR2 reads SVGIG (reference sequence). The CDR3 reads CAWSVAGGLSEQFF. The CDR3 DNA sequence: TGTGCCTGGAGTGTAGCGGGGGGGTTGAGTGAGCAGTTCTTC.

Here the CDR3 DNA reads TGCGCCAGCAGCCAAGCGCCGACAATGACCTATGGCTACACCTTC. Protein: CASSQAPTMTYGYTF. The chain employs TRBV4-3 and TRBJ1-2; no definite D call. The CDR3 runs to 15 residues. Germline V lookup: CDR1 LGHNA, CDR2 YSLEER. The V gene lost 1 base and the J gene lost 4 bases, with 13 bases spanning the gap.

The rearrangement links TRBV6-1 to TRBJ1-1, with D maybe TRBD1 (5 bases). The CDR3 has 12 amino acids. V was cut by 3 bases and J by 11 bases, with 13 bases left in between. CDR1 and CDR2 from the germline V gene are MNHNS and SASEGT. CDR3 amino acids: CASSEADTKAFF. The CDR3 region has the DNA TGTGCCAGCAGTGAGGCGGACACCAAGGCTTTCTTT.

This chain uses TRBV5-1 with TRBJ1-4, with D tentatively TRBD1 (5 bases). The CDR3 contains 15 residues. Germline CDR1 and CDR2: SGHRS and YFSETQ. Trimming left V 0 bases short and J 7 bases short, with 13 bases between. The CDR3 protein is CASSLAGTGGEKLFF. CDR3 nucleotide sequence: TGCGCCAGCAGCTTGGCCGGGACCGGGGGTGAAAAACTGTTTTTT.

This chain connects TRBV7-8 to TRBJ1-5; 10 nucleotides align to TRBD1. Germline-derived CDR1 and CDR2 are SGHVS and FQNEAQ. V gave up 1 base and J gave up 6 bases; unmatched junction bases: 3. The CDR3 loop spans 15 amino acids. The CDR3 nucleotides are TGTGCCAGCAGCTTAGTTGGACAGGGGGGTCAGCCCCAGCATTTT. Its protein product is CASSLVGQGGQPQHF.

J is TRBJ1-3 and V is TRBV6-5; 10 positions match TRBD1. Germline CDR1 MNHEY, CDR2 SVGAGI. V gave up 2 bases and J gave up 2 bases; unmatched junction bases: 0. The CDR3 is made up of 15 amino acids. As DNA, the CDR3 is TGTGCCAGCAGTTACGGACAGGGGGCTGGAAACACCATATATTTT. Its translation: CASSYGQGAGNTIYF.

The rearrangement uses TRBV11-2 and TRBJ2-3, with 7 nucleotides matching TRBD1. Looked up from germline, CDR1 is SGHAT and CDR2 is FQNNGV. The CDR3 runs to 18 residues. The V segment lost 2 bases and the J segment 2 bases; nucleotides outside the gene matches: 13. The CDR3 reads CASSLTSTGPLTTDTQYF. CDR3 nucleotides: TGTGCCAGCAGCTTAACGTCGACAGGGCCTTTAACCACAGATACGCAGTATTTT.

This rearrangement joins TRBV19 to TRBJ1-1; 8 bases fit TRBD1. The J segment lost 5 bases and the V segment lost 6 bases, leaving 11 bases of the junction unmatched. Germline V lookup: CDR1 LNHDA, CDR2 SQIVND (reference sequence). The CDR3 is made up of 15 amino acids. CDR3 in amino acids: CASSIIGQGHTEAFF. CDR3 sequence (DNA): TGTGCCAGTAGCATTATAGGACAGGGACATACTGAAGCTTTCTTT.

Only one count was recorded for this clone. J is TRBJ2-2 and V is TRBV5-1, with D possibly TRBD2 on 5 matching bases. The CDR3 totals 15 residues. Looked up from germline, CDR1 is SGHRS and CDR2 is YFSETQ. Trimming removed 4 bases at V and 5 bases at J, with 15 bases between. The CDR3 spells CASSPGLLGTGELFF. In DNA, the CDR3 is TGCGCCAGCAGCCCCGGACTCCTGGGGACCGGGGAGCTGTTTTTT.

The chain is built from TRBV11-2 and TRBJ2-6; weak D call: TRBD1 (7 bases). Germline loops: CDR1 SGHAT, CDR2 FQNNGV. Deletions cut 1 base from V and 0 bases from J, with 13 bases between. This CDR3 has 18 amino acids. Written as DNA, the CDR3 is TGTGCCAGCAGCTTAGCCCGACAGGGAGGCTCTGGGGCCAACGTCCTGACTTTC. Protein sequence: CASSLARQGGSGANVLTF.

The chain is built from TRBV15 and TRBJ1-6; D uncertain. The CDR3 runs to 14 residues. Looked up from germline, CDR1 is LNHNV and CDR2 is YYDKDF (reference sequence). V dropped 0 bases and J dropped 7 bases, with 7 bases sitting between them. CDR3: CATSRDKRNSPLHF. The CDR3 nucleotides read TGTGCCACCAGCAGAGATAAGAGGAATTCACCCCTCCACTTT.

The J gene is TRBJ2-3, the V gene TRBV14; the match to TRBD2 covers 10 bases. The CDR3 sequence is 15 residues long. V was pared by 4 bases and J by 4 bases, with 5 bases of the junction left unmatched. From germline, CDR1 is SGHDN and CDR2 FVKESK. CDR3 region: CASSRQRGGSDTQYF. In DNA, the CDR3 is TGTGCCAGCAGCCGGCAGCGGGGGGGTTCAGATACGCAGTATTTT.

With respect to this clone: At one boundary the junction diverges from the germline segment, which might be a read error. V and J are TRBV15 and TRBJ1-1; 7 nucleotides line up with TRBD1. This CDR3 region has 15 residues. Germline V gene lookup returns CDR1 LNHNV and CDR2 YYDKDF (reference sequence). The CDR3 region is CAASRLTGMDTEAFF. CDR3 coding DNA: TGTGCCGCCAGCAGATTGACAGGGATGGACACTGAAGCTTTCTTT.

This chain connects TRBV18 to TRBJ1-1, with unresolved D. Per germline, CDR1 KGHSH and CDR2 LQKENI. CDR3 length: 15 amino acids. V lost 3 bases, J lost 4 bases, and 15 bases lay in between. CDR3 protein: CASSPTGGRITEAFF. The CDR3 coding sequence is TGTGCCAGCTCACCCACCGGAGGGCGGATCACTGAAGCTTTCTTT.

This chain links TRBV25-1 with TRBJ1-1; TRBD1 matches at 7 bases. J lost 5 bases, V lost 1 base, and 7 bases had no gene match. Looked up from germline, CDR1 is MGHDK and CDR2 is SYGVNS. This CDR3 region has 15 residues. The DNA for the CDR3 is TGTGCCAGCAGTGAATGGAACGACAGGGTGACTGAAGCTTTCTTT. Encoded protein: CASSEWNDRVTEAFF. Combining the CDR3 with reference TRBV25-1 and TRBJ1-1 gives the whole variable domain EADIYQTPRYLVIGTGKKITLECSQTMGHDKMYWYQQDPGMELHLIHYSYGVNSTEKGDLSSESTVSRIRTEHFPLTLESARPSHTSQYLCASSEWNDRVTEAFFGQGTRLTVV.

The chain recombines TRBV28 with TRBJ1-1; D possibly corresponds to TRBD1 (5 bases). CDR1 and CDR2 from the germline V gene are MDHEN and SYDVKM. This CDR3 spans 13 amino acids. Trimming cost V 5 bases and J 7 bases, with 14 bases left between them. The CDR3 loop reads CASSLYRQREAFF. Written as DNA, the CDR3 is TGTGCCAGCAGTCTCTACCGACAGCGTGAAGCTTTCTTT. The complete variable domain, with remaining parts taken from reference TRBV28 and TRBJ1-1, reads DVKVTQSSRYLVKRTGEKVFLECVQDMDHENMFWYRQDPGLGLRLIYFSYDVKMKEKGDIPEGYSVSREKKERFSLILESASTNQTSMYLCASSLYRQREAFFGQGTRLTVV.

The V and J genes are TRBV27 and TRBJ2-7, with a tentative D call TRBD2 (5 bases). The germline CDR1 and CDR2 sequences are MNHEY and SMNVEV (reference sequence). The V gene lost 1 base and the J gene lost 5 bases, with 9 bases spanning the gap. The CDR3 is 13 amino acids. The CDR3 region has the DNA TGTGCCAGCAGTTTATTTGCGGGCCACGAGCAGTACTTC. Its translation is CASSLFAGHEQYF.

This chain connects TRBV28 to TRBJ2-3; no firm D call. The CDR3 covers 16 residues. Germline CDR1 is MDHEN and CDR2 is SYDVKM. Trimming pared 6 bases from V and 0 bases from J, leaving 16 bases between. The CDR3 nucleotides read TGTGCCAGCAGCCCCCCTGCGACACGGAGCACAGATACGCAGTATTTT. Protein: CASSPPATRSTDTQYF.

The chain's CDR3 is CASSQATSGWNNEQFF. As DNA, the CDR3 is TGTGCCAGCAGCCAAGCAACTAGCGGGTGGAACAATGAGCAGTTCTTC. V and J are TRBV4-2 and TRBJ2-1; 9 bases map to TRBD2. V was clipped by 1 base and J by 5 bases; unmatched bases: 6. The CDR3 sequence is 16 residues long. Germline CDR1 reads LGHNA; CDR2 reads YNFKEQ.